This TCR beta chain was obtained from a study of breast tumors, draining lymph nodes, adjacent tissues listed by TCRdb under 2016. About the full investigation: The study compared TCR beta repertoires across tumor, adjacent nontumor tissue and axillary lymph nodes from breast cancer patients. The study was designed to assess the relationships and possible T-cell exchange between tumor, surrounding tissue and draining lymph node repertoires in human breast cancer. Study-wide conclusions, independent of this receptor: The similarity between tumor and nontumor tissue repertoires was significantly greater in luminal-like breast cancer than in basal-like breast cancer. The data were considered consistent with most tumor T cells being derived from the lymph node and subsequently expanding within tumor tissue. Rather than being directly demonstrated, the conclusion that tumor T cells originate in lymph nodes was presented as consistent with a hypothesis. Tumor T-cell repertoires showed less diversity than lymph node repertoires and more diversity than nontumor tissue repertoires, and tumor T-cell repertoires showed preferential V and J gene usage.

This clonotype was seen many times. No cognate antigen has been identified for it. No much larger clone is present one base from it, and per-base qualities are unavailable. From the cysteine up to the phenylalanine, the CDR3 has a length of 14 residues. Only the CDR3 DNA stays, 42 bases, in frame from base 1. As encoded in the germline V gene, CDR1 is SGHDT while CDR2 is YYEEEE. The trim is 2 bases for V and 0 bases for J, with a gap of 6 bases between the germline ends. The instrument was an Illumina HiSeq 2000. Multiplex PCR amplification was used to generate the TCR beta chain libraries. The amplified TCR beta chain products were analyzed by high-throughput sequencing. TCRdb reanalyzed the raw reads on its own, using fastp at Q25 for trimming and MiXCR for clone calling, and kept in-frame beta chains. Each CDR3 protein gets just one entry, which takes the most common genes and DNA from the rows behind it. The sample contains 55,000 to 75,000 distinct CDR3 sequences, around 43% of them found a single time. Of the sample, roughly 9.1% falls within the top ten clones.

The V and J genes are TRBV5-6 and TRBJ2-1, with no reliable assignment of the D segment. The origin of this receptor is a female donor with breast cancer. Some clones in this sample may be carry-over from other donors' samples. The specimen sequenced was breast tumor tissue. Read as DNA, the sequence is TGTGCCAGCAGCTTTCGGAGCTCCTACAATGAGCAGTTCTTC. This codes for CASSFRSSYNEQFF.